These 31 T cell receptor beta chains originate from one sample sequenced in a study of beta chain features in type 1 diabetes. The study, taken as a whole, reports: Across all four CD4+ subsets, people with type 1 diabetes showed modestly shorter TCRB CDR3s.

Reverse transcription of all isolated RNA meant that expressed TCRB transcripts were sequenced. Sequencing was performed with immunoSEQ multiplex PCR; in TCRdb, only in-frame clones are kept and a portion is missing. The sample yields around 280,000 clones, 15% seen once. Their antigens are not known. The source material was naive CD4+ T cells from blood. All receptors derive from a young man with type 1 diabetes.

The chain joins TRBV18 to TRBJ1-1; TRBD1 is a possible D gene (5 bases). Germline V gene data show CDR1 as KGHSH and CDR2 as LQKENI. V lost 3 bases and J 2 bases, leaving 13 bases between the germline ends. The CDR3 covers 15 residues. Written as DNA, the CDR3 is TGTGCCAGCTCACCTTATCAGGGTATCAACACTGAAGCTTTCTTT. Protein product: CASSPYQGINTEAFF.

This clone was counted a few times. V is TRBV18 and J is TRBJ2-6; 8 bases fit TRBD1. Germline CDR1 and CDR2: KGHSH and LQKENI. This CDR3 contains 17 residues. V gave up 1 base and J gave up 2 bases; unmatched junction bases: 4. As DNA, the CDR3 is TGTGCCAGCTCACCACGGGCAGGGGGCACTGGGGCCAACGTCCTGACTTTC. This encodes CASSPRAGGTGANVLTF.

The chain combines TRBV19 with TRBJ1-6, with unresolved D. The CDR3 has 13 residues. Germline assignment: CDR1 LNHDA and CDR2 SQIVND (reference sequence). The germline V and J ends were trimmed by 6 bases and 10 bases, with 13 bases remaining between them. CDR3 coding DNA: TGTGCCAGTAGGTACGATTCGGGGTCACCCCTCCACTTT. The encoded protein is CASRYDSGSPLHF.

This clone has only a few counts. The J gene is TRBJ2-1, the V gene TRBV25-1, with TRBD1 matching over 9 bases. This CDR3 has 16 amino acids. V lost 6 bases and J lost 6; bases outside the gene matches: 12. Germline V gene data show CDR1 as MGHDK and CDR2 as SYGVNS. DNA for the CDR3: TGTGCCAGCAGCCCCACGGGGACAGGGATGGCCAATGAGCAGTTCTTC. Translation: CASSPTGTGMANEQFF.

This clone showed up just a few times. Other DNA sequences in the same sample also yield this CDR3. This chain uses TRBV4-1 with TRBJ2-5; 8 positions match TRBD1. The trim removed 4 bases at V and 4 bases at J, leaving 2 bases unmatched. The CDR3 totals 13 residues. From germline, CDR1 is MGHRA and CDR2 YSYEKL. The CDR3 DNA follows: TGCGCCAGCAGCCTCGGACAGGGAGAGACCCAGTACTTC. It translates to CASSLGQGETQYF.

This chain uses TRBV10-3 with TRBJ2-1, with TRBD2 identical over 7 bases. Per the germline V gene, CDR1 is ENHRY and CDR2 is SYGVKD. The trim removed 6 bases at V and 1 base at J, leaving 6 bases unmatched. The CDR3 is made up of 15 amino acids. DNA for the CDR3: TGTGCCATCAGAGTCAATAGCGGGTCCTACAATGAGCAGTTCTTC. It is translated as CAIRVNSGSYNEQFF.

The rearrangement links TRBV19 to TRBJ1-5; D is uncertain. With 3 bases removed from V and 5 bases from J, the gap between germline ends came to 8 bases. The V gene's germline CDR1 is LNHDA and CDR2 SQIVND (reference sequence). This CDR3 spans 13 amino acids. The CDR3 sequence is CASSIMAYQPQHF. CDR3 in DNA: TGTGCCAGTAGTATCATGGCCTATCAGCCCCAGCATTTT.

This clone was seen only a few times. CDR3 loop: CASSPLTGRSYEQYF. The CDR3 DNA is TGTGCCAGTAGTCCTCTGACAGGGCGTTCTTACGAGCAGTACTTC. This chain links TRBV19 with TRBJ2-7, with 7 bases lining up with TRBD1. Germline trimming cut 5 bases from V and 4 bases from J; bases unmatched to any gene: 11. This CDR3 has 15 residues. The germline CDR1 and CDR2 sequences are LNHDA and SQIVND (reference sequence).

The J gene is TRBJ1-6, the V gene TRBV19; tentative D call: TRBD1 (5 bases). Trimming removed 4 bases from V and 8 bases from J, with 15 bases in between. There are 15 residues in the CDR3. Germline CDR1 LNHDA, CDR2 SQIVND (reference sequence). CDR3 bases: TGTGCCAGTAGTACAGGGATGAGGTCCTATTCACCCCTCCACTTT. This sequence encodes CASSTGMRSYSPLHF.

This chain links TRBV29-1 with TRBJ2-2, with 10 bases identical to TRBD1. From germline, CDR1 is SQVTM and CDR2 ANQGSEA. The CDR3 consists of 15 residues. V lost 7 bases, J lost 1 base, and 6 bases stayed unmatched. CDR3 residues: CSAGDRGKNTGELFF. The CDR3 coding sequence is TGCAGCGCGGGGGACAGGGGCAAGAACACCGGGGAGCTGTTTTTT.

This chain connects TRBV7-2 to TRBJ2-1; D uncertain. Germline assignment: CDR1 SGHTA and CDR2 FQGNSA. The V gene lost 2 bases and the J gene lost 9 bases, with 8 bases spanning the gap. The CDR3 contains 12 residues. The CDR3: CASSLLGLEQFF. CDR3 in DNA: TGTGCCAGCAGCTTACTCGGTCTTGAGCAGTTCTTC.

This chain uses TRBV5-1 with TRBJ2-5; 11 nucleotides line up with TRBD2. With 3 bases clipped from V and 6 bases from J, the junction kept 4 bases outside the gene matches. Germline CDR1 reads SGHRS; CDR2 reads YFSETQ. This CDR3 region has 14 residues. In nucleotides, the CDR3 is TGCGCCAGCAGCTCGACTAGCGGGGAGAAGACCCAGTACTTC. This gives the protein CASSSTSGEKTQYF.

The sample holds a few counts of this clone. CDR3 protein: CASSLKTRDNEQFF. The CDR3, as DNA: TGTGCCAGCAGCCTTAAGACTAGGGACAATGAGCAGTTCTTC. This chain connects TRBV4-2 to TRBJ2-1, with a possible D match to TRBD2 (6 bases). This CDR3 spans 14 amino acids. Looked up from germline, CDR1 is LGHNA and CDR2 is YNFKEQ. Trimming stripped 4 bases from V and 5 bases from J, with 12 bases between.

The chain combines TRBV30 with TRBJ1-3; a weak D match, TRBD1 (5 bases). The germline V and J ends were trimmed by 0 bases and 3 bases, with 9 bases remaining between them. Germline V gene lookup returns CDR1 GTSNPN and CDR2 SVGIG (reference sequence). This CDR3 spans 14 amino acids. The CDR3 sequence is CAWSVGRVGNTIYF. The DNA for the CDR3 is TGTGCCTGGAGTGTGGGCAGGGTTGGAAACACCATATATTTT.

The rearrangement uses TRBV9 and TRBJ2-5, with D unclear. This CDR3 contains 13 residues. Trimming left V 4 bases short and J 5 bases short, with 12 bases between. Germline V CDR1 and CDR2: SGDLS, YYNGEE. The CDR3 sequence: CASSPPSMETQYF. The CDR3 DNA reads TGTGCCAGCAGCCCCCCCAGTATGGAGACCCAGTACTTC.

J is TRBJ1-1 and V is TRBV18; tentative D call: TRBD1 (5 bases). From germline, CDR1 is KGHSH and CDR2 LQKENI. This CDR3 is 16 amino acids long. With 2 bases removed from V and 5 bases from J, the gap between germline ends came to 18 bases. CDR3 loop: CASSPSGFTGGTEAFF. The DNA of the CDR3 is TGTGCCAGCTCACCATCTGGGTTTACTGGGGGGACTGAAGCTTTCTTT.

This clone was counted a few times. The chain is built from TRBV11-2 and TRBJ2-7, with 7 positions matching TRBD1. Germline CDR1 is SGHAT and CDR2 is FQNNGV. CDR3 length: 14 amino acids. J lost 3 bases, V lost 3 bases, and 5 bases had no gene match. The CDR3 loop reads CASSFVAGGYEQYF. CDR3 DNA: TGTGCCAGCAGCTTCGTCGCAGGGGGCTACGAGCAGTACTTC.

V is TRBV29-1 and J is TRBJ2-3; TRBD1 might be the D (5 bases). V was pared by 5 bases and J by 0 bases, with 15 bases between. The CDR3 loop spans 15 amino acids. Germline CDR1 reads SQVTM; CDR2 reads ANQGSEA. This CDR3 is CSVSLGQVSTDTQYF. The CDR3, as DNA: TGCAGCGTTTCGTTGGGGCAGGTTAGCACAGATACGCAGTATTTT.

This clone was observed a handful of times. The chain carries TRBV29-1 and TRBJ2-3; tentatively, D is TRBD2 (5 bases). Trimming took off 6 bases at V and 0 bases at J, with 16 bases between the two ends. Germline CDR1 and CDR2: SQVTM and ANQGSEA. This CDR3 region has 15 residues. Here the CDR3 DNA reads TGCAGCGTCGGACTGTCACCTCATAGCACAGATACGCAGTATTTT. Residues: CSVGLSPHSTDTQYF.

A few counts support this clone. The J gene is TRBJ1-5, the V gene TRBV29-1; 7 nucleotides align to TRBD1. The junction had 7 bases not matched to a gene; V was cut back by 8 bases and J by 3 bases. The CDR3 extends over 13 amino acids. In germline, CDR1 is SQVTM, CDR2 ANQGSEA. Here the CDR3 reads CSTSTGLNQPQHF. In DNA, the CDR3 is TGCAGCACATCGACAGGGCTCAATCAGCCCCAGCATTTT.

The V and J genes are TRBV30 and TRBJ2-1; TRBD2 aligns across 11 bases. CDR1 and CDR2 from the germline V gene are GTSNPN and SVGIG (reference sequence). This CDR3 comprises 13 residues. The CDR3 sequence is CARGTSGYNEQFF. CDR3 DNA: TGTGCGCGGGGGACTAGCGGTTACAATGAGCAGTTCTTC.

This clone was seen a few times. The V gene is TRBV7-2, the J gene TRBJ1-2; TRBD1 matches 7 bases. The CDR3 is 15 residues long. Germline-derived CDR1 and CDR2 are SGHTA and FQGNSA. The junction had 7 bases not matched to a gene; V was cut back by 4 bases and J by 2 bases. The CDR3, as DNA: TGTGCCAGCAGCTATAACTCGGGACAGAACTATGGCTACACCTTC. The encoded protein is CASSYNSGQNYGYTF.

The chain uses TRBV28 and TRBJ2-3; the match to TRBD1 covers 9 bases. J gave up 2 bases and V 6 bases, and 6 bases lay outside the gene matches. The CDR3 length is 15 residues. CDR1 is MDHEN, CDR2 SYDVKM, per germline. The CDR3 DNA follows: TGTGCCAGCAGGACCGGGACAGGGTACACAGATACGCAGTATTTT. Amino acid sequence: CASRTGTGYTDTQYF. Full variable domain (rest looked up from reference TRBV28 and TRBJ2-3): DVKVTQSSRYLVKRTGEKVFLECVQDMDHENMFWYRQDPGLGLRLIYFSYDVKMKEKGDIPEGYSVSREKKERFSLILESASTNQTSMYLCASRTGTGYTDTQYFGPGTRLTVL.

The V and J genes are TRBV29-1 and TRBJ2-3; weak D call: TRBD1 (6 bases). V lost 7 bases and J lost 2, with 13 bases in between. Germline CDR1 reads SQVTM; CDR2 reads ANQGSEA. The CDR3 consists of 13 residues. CDR3 protein: CSAAGVVTDTQYF. As DNA, the CDR3 is TGCAGCGCTGCAGGGGTAGTCACAGATACGCAGTATTTT.

This clone turned up a few times. V usage is TRBV7-2 and J usage is TRBJ2-7, with a weak D call TRBD1 (6 bases). V lost 4 bases, J lost 3 bases, and 19 bases lay in between. The CDR3 consists of 16 residues. CDR1 and CDR2 from the germline V gene are SGHTA and FQGNSA. This CDR3 reads CASSSHGQPPLYEQYF. For the CDR3, the DNA is TGTGCCAGCAGCTCCCACGGACAGCCCCCCCTCTACGAGCAGTACTTC.

The V call is TRBV9, the J call TRBJ2-5; 9 nucleotides match TRBD1. The CDR3 is 16 amino acids. CDR1 and CDR2 (germline): SGDLS, YYNGEE. Unmatched junction bases numbered 8, after V lost 4 bases and J lost 1 base. CDR3 residues: CASSPTAGQGQETQYF. The CDR3, as DNA: TGTGCCAGCAGCCCTACGGCGGGACAGGGCCAAGAGACCCAGTACTTC. The full variable domain, with the rest looked up from reference TRBV9 and TRBJ2-5, is DSGVTQTPKHLITATGQRVTLRCSPRSGDLSVYWYQQSLDQGLQFLIQYYNGEERAKGNILERFSAQQFPDLHSELNLSSLELGDSALYFCASSPTAGQGQETQYFGPGTRLLVL.

This clone was seen a handful of times. This chain uses TRBV19 with TRBJ2-7, with TRBD1 matching 7 bases. CDR1 is LNHDA and CDR2 is SQIVND in the germline V gene (reference sequence). This CDR3 is built from 13 residues. The trim removed 4 bases at V and 5 bases at J, leaving 5 bases unmatched. The CDR3 DNA sequence: TGTGCCAGTAGTAGACAGGGCGTGGACGAGCAGTACTTC. This gives the protein CASSRQGVDEQYF. The entire variable domain, with the rest obtained from reference TRBV19 and TRBJ2-7, is as follows: DGGITQSPKYLFRKEGQNVTLSCEQNLNHDAMYWYRQDPGQGLRLIYYSQIVNDFQKGDIAEGYSVSREKKESFPLTVTSAQKNPTAFYLCASSRQGVDEQYFGPGTRLTVT.

The V call is TRBV4-3, the J call TRBJ2-7; 10 bases are shared with TRBD2. Trimming removed 1 base from V and 3 bases from J; junction bases left unmatched: 3. Germline-derived CDR1 and CDR2 are LGHNA and YSLEER. CDR3 size: 15 residues. CDR3 sequence: CASSQGLAGYYEQYF. In nucleotides, the CDR3 is TGCGCCAGCAGCCAAGGACTAGCGGGTTACTACGAGCAGTACTTC.

This chain uses TRBV19 with TRBJ2-3; D might be TRBD1 (6 bases). Trimming took off 6 bases at V and 4 bases at J, with 11 bases between the two ends. CDR3 size: 13 residues. CDR1 is LNHDA and CDR2 is SQIVND in the germline V gene (reference sequence). CDR3 sequence (DNA): TGTGCCAGTAGCCCTAAGGGGGCAGATACGCAGTATTTT. It is translated as CASSPKGADTQYF.

The V and J genes are TRBV27 and TRBJ1-2, with D possibly matching TRBD1 (6 bases). In germline, CDR1 is MNHEY, CDR2 SMNVEV (reference sequence). V lost 5 bases and J lost 3, with 10 bases in between. This CDR3 comprises 13 residues. The CDR3: CASSPRGDYGYTF. The CDR3 coding sequence is TGTGCCAGCAGTCCCAGGGGAGACTATGGCTACACCTTC.

This clone was seen a handful of times. CDR3 region: CASNISPHEQYF. The CDR3 DNA reads TGTGCCAGCAACATATCTCCCCACGAGCAGTACTTC. V gene TRBV7-2 combines with J gene TRBJ2-7; D gene unclear. V lost 7 bases, J lost 5 bases, and 12 bases lay in between. There are 12 residues in the CDR3. Germline-derived CDR1 and CDR2 are SGHTA and FQGNSA.